The 20 T cell receptor beta chains below all came from one sample that was sequenced in a study of shared clonotypes between healthy human individuals. Here immunoSEQ multiplex PCR was the method, and the copy in TCRdb shows in-frame clones only, minus some. The sample has 2,500,000 or so clones, approximately 93% seen once. The sample taken for sequencing was naive CD4+ T cells from PBMCs. Subset given: CD45RA+ positively selected. Receptors originate from a man between 18 and 35 years old in good health. Some clones in this sample may be carry-over from other donors' samples.

The chain recombines TRBV7-3 with TRBJ2-1; TRBD2 is a possible D gene (5 bases). This CDR3 is built from 14 residues. V lost 5 bases, J lost 7 bases, and 15 bases lay in between. CDR1 is SGHTA and CDR2 is FQGTGA in the germline V gene. CDR3 nucleotides: TGTGCCAGCAGCCCCCGGCGAGGGAGAAATGAGCAGTTCTTC. It codes for CASSPRRGRNEQFF.

Remarks on this clone: Relative to the germline gene, one junction end is altered; a read error may explain this. This specimen includes other DNA sequences encoding the same CDR3. The chain has TRBV6-5 and TRBJ2-7; 12 bases line up with TRBD2. CDR1 is MNHEY and CDR2 is SVGAGI in the germline V gene. This CDR3 is 16 amino acids long. The CDR3 loop reads CASSSLTSGSKLEQYF. The CDR3 DNA sequence: TGTGCCAGCAGTTCACTGACTAGCGGGAGTAAATTGGAGCAGTACTTT.

In regard to this clone: This same CDR3 is encoded by further DNA sequences in the sample. The chain joins TRBV6-5 to TRBJ2-7; 7 positions match TRBD1. Germline V lookup: CDR1 MNHEY, CDR2 SVGAGI. V was clipped by 0 bases and J by 2 bases; unmatched bases: 4. The CDR3 consists of 15 residues. The CDR3 is CASSYSGQAPYEQYF. In DNA, the CDR3 is TGTGCCAGCAGTTACTCCGGACAGGCTCCCTACGAGCAGTACTTC.

CDR3 loop: CASSFTSGRMGDTQYF. DNA for the CDR3: TGCGCCAGCAGCTTTACTAGCGGGCGCATGGGAGATACGCAGTATTTT. This chain joins TRBV5-1 and TRBJ2-3; the match to TRBD2 covers 9 bases. The J segment lost 5 bases and the V segment lost 2 bases, leaving 9 bases of the junction unmatched. CDR1 and CDR2 (germline): SGHRS, YFSETQ. This CDR3 has 16 amino acids.

The chain uses TRBV28 and TRBJ2-7; no reliable D call. The CDR3 totals 14 residues. V was pared by 8 bases and J by 0 bases, with 14 bases between. Germline CDR1 reads MDHEN; CDR2 reads SYDVKM. The CDR3, as DNA: TGTGCCAGCTCCGAGACTCCCCTCTCCTACGAGCAGTACTTC. It encodes CASSETPLSYEQYF.

V gene TRBV27 combines with J gene TRBJ2-2; D remains unclear. Germline loops: CDR1 MNHEY, CDR2 SMNVEV (reference sequence). The CDR3 sequence is 15 residues long. V was pared by 3 bases and J by 0 bases, with 8 bases between. The CDR3 DNA reads as TGTGCCAGCAGTTTTGGGTTATCGAACACCGGGGAGCTGTTTTTT. Protein sequence: CASSFGLSNTGELFF.

The CDR3 loop reads CASSNGKSYNEQFF. DNA of the CDR3: TGTGCCAGCTCCAACGGGAAATCCTACAATGAGCAGTTCTTC. The V and J genes are TRBV7-2 and TRBJ2-1, with D tentatively TRBD2 (5 bases). V gave up 8 bases and J gave up 1 base, with 12 bases separating them. The CDR3 is 14 residues long. CDR1 SGHTA and CDR2 FQGNSA come from the germline V gene.

The J gene is TRBJ1-2, the V gene TRBV28, with D possibly being TRBD1 (6 bases). The CDR3 loop spans 13 amino acids. Germline V gene sequence: CDR1 MDHEN, CDR2 SYDVKM. Trimming took off 10 bases at V and 5 bases at J, with 17 bases between the two ends. The CDR3 spells CATTLPGDYGYTF. In nucleotides, the CDR3 is TGTGCCACTACGCTCCCAGGGGATTATGGCTACACCTTC.

Comment on this clone: Additional DNA sequences in this sample encode the identical CDR3. The rearrangement uses TRBV5-4 and TRBJ1-5; D not resolved. The length of the CDR3 is 14 residues. Per germline, CDR1 SGHNT and CDR2 YYREEE (reference sequence). The germline V and J ends were trimmed by 0 bases and 2 bases, with 6 bases remaining between them. CDR3 DNA sequence: TGTGCCAGCAGCTTGGGGGGTCGCAATCAGCCCCAGCATTTT. Its translation: CASSLGGRNQPQHF. The full variable domain, in which reference TRBV5-4 and TRBJ1-5 provide the parts outside the CDR3, is ETGVTQSPTHLIKTRGQQVTLRCSSQSGHNTVSWYQQALGQGPQFIFQYYREEENGRGNFPPRFSGLQFPNYSSELNVNALELDDSALYLCASSLGGRNQPQHFGDGTRLSIL.

V gene TRBV5-1 combines with J gene TRBJ2-3; 7 nucleotides align to TRBD1. The CDR3 extends over 17 amino acids. Germline V gene lookup returns CDR1 SGHRS and CDR2 YFSETQ. Unmatched junction bases numbered 16, after V lost 3 bases and J lost 6 bases. CDR3 sequence reads: CASSSKPGQNLVDTQYF. DNA of the CDR3: TGCGCCAGCAGCTCAAAACCGGGACAGAACTTAGTGGATACGCAGTATTTT.

The genes are TRBV11-2 and TRBJ1-1; D gene uncertain. The germline V gene has CDR1 SGHAT and CDR2 FQNNGV. The germline V and J ends were trimmed by 5 bases and 1 base, with 14 bases remaining between them. The CDR3 totals 15 residues. CDR3 sequence (DNA): TGTGCCAGCAGCCCACTAGCGGTAGGGAACACTGAAGCTTTCTTT. Amino acids: CASSPLAVGNTEAFF.

This clone was seen only once. The same CDR3 is also encoded by other DNA sequences in this sample. The chain links TRBV18 to TRBJ2-7; D is ambiguous. The V and J ends lost 3 bases and 0 bases respectively, with 9 bases between them. In germline, CDR1 is KGHSH, CDR2 LQKENI. This CDR3 is built from 14 residues. The DNA for the CDR3 is TGTGCCAGCTCACCGCCATCAGGCTCCTACGAGCAGTACTTC. It codes for CASSPPSGSYEQYF.

The V gene is TRBV6-1, the J gene TRBJ2-1, with 7 bases lining up with TRBD1. CDR1 and CDR2 (germline): MNHNS, SASEGT. The V gene end was trimmed by 4 bases and the J gene end by 4 bases; junction bases not matched to a gene: 13. The CDR3 runs to 17 residues. The CDR3 DNA reads TGTGCCAGCAGTGCCTACAAACGGGGACAGTCTTACAATGAGCAGTTCTTC. Protein product: CASSAYKRGQSYNEQFF.

The V call is TRBV11-3, the J call TRBJ1-1, with D unclear. This CDR3 is 13 amino acids long. The V gene lost 2 bases and the J gene lost 1 base, with 5 bases spanning the gap. The germline gives CDR1 SGHNT, CDR2 YENEEA. CDR3 nucleotides: TGTGCCAGCAGCTTAAACACGAACACTGAAGCTTTCTTT. Its translation: CASSLNTNTEAFF.

The genes are TRBV5-6 and TRBJ2-3; perhaps D is TRBD1 or TRBD2 (5 bases each). Trimming left V 5 bases short and J 4 bases short, with 14 bases between. The CDR3 extends over 14 amino acids. Germline V gives CDR1 SGHDT, CDR2 YYEEEE. CDR3 nucleotides: TGTGCCAGCAGACCTATCGGGGCCCCAGATACGCAGTATTTT. This encodes CASRPIGAPDTQYF. Using reference TRBV5-6 and TRBJ2-3 for the parts outside the CDR3, the full variable domain is DAGVTQSPTHLIKTRGQQVTLRCSPKSGHDTVSWYQQALGQGPQFIFQYYEEEERQRGNFPDRFSGHQFPNYSSELNVNALLLGDSALYLCASRPIGAPDTQYFGPGTRLTVL.

This clone is a singleton in its sample. The genes are TRBV11-2 and TRBJ2-1; D perhaps matches TRBD2 (5 bases). Germline V gives CDR1 SGHAT, CDR2 FQNNGV. This CDR3 comprises 13 residues. The V end was cut by 1 base, the J end by 7 bases, with 8 bases between. Here the CDR3 DNA reads TGTGCCAGCAGCTTAGGTAGGGAGAATGAGCAGTTCTTC. Amino acids: CASSLGRENEQFF.

About this clone itself: Other nucleotide sequences in the sample specify the same CDR3. This sequence joins TRBV5-1 and TRBJ1-1; TRBD1 agrees at 7 bases. Per the germline V gene, CDR1 is SGHRS and CDR2 is YFSETQ. The CDR3 runs 16 residues. Trimming at V came to 0 bases and at J to 0 bases, leaving 5 bases not matched to a gene. DNA of the CDR3: TGCGCCAGCAGCTTGGGTCAGGGGGGCATGAACACTGAAGCTTTCTTT. This encodes CASSLGQGGMNTEAFF.

The V and J genes are TRBV11-1 and TRBJ2-7; TRBD1 aligns across 10 bases. The germline V gene encodes CDR1 SGHAT and CDR2 FQDESV (reference sequence). With 4 bases clipped from V and 0 bases from J, the junction kept 3 bases outside the gene matches. This CDR3 has 15 amino acids. CDR3 residues: CASSSDRGSSYEQYF. The CDR3, as DNA: TGTGCCAGCAGCTCGGACAGGGGGAGCTCCTACGAGCAGTACTTC.

The rearrangement links TRBV5-1 to TRBJ2-1; perhaps TRBD2 as D (6 bases). Trimming removed 0 bases from V and 0 bases from J, with 7 bases in between. The V gene's germline CDR1 is SGHRS and CDR2 YFSETQ. CDR3 length: 15 amino acids. The CDR3 nucleotides read TGCGCCAGCAGCTTGGGGGAGGTCTCCTACAATGAGCAGTTCTTC. This sequence encodes CASSLGEVSYNEQFF.

The chain has TRBV7-2 and TRBJ2-7; the D gene is possibly TRBD1 (6 bases). This CDR3 is 14 amino acids long. Trimming shortened V by 4 bases and J by 1 base, and 11 bases separated the two germline ends. Germline-derived CDR1 and CDR2 are SGHTA and FQGNSA. The CDR3 is CASSSGTRSYEQYF. The CDR3 bases are TGTGCCAGCAGCTCCGGGACACGGTCCTACGAGCAGTACTTC.